This T cell receptor (beta chain) was retrieved from a study of identical twins. Study observations and caveats: Compared with models, monozygotic twins showed more out-of-frame TCR alpha sharing.

Trimming pared 7 bases from V and 0 bases from J, leaving 13 bases between. From germline, CDR1 is SQVTM and CDR2 ANQGSEA. The CDR3 loop spans 14 amino acids. This clonotype was counted only a few times. Antigen unknown. From the 5' RACE reads, TCRdb called clonotypes with MiXCR, one entry per CDR3 protein. The table has about 520,000 distinct CDR3 sequences, around 20% seen once. These data are also associated with another study on T cells expressing NK-cell markers.

The sample consisted of CD4+ T cells sorted from blood. The source of this sequence is a woman younger than 30 in good health. The chain combines TRBV29-1 with TRBJ1-3; possibly TRBD1 for D (5 bases). This chain's CDR3 is CSARQFPSGNTIYF. The CDR3 nucleotides read TGCAGCGCAAGACAGTTCCCCTCTGGAAACACCATATATTTT.